This TCR beta chain is drawn from a study of blood T cells in healthy people across ages. Study context: With template switching, about one barcoded beta molecule was captured per two T cells.

Study observations and caveats: Observed TCR beta diversity per million T cells went down as age went up. This fall followed a roughly linear course with age.

A word on this clonotype: Antigen specificity is unknown.

Combining a sample-barcoded 5' primer with a J-beta primer mix, a second PCR ran for roughly 7 to 12 cycles. Every molecule of cDNA carried a tag from a template-switch adaptor with 12 random nucleotides. TCRdb redid the calling of the 5' RACE reads with MiXCR, one entry per CDR3 protein. Of 920,000 or so distinct CDR3 sequences in the sample, 35% to 50% were seen once. The TCR originated in an older woman in good health. Sequenced: blood.

The chain's CDR3 is CSARWASYNEQFF. CDR3 DNA: TGCAGTGCTCGGTGGGCCTCCTACAATGAGCAGTTCTTC. The chain combines TRBV20-1 with TRBJ2-1; D not resolved. This CDR3 has 13 residues. V lost 5 bases and J 0 bases, leaving 8 bases between the germline ends. Germline V CDR1 and CDR2: DFQATT, SNEGSKA (reference sequence).